These 19 T cell receptor beta chains originate from one sample sequenced in a study of Graves' ophthalmopathy and Graves' hyperthyroidism. The TCR beta CDR3 regions underwent amplification from RNA transcripts. First-round RT-PCR used HTBI primers; second-round multiplex PCR followed. TCRdb fed the multiplex PCR reads into MiXCR, producing one record per CDR3 protein. The sample contains 1 million to 1.3 million distinct CDR3 sequences, about two fifths of which appear only once. The sample consisted of peripheral blood or thyroid tissue (not recorded which). These receptors were collected from an adult man with Graves' hyperthyroidism.

The sample holds a few counts of this clonotype. The chain carries TRBV12-3 or TRBV12-4 and TRBJ2-5, with 7 bases identical to TRBD1. V trimming: 3 bases; J trimming: 5 bases; junction bases outside the gene matches: 15. The CDR3 is made up of 17 amino acids. The CDR3, as DNA: TGTGCCAGCAGTTTGTACCCCCGGGACAGCCGTGAGGAGACCCAGTACTTC. It translates to CASSLYPRDSREETQYF.

This clonotype came up a few times. This chain uses TRBV27 with TRBJ2-7, with 11 bases that match TRBD2. The length of the CDR3 is 14 residues. Looked up from germline, CDR1 is MNHEY and CDR2 is SMNVEV (reference sequence). V was pared by 10 bases and J by 4 bases, with 9 bases of the junction left unmatched. CDR3 sequence (DNA): TGTGCCACCGGTAGCGGGAGGGCCGCATACGAGCAGTACTTC. It yields the protein CATGSGRAAYEQYF.

This clonotype was picked up many times. The chain uses TRBV7-8 and TRBJ1-2; D ambiguous. Trimming cost V 1 base and J 2 bases, with 8 bases left between them. This CDR3 contains 14 residues. Germline-derived CDR1 and CDR2 are SGHVS and FQNEAQ. CDR3 nucleotides: TGTGCCAGCAGCTTAGTCGGGATGAACTATGGCTACACCTTC. Its translation is CASSLVGMNYGYTF.

The genes are TRBV7-2 and TRBJ2-7, with 9 bases matching TRBD2. The CDR3 totals 16 residues. V shed 0 bases, J shed 7 bases, and the junction held 10 bases outside the gene matches. Germline V gives CDR1 SGHTA, CDR2 FQGNSA. CDR3 protein: CASSLAAGGPLGEQYF. In nucleotides, the CDR3 is TGTGCCAGCAGCTTAGCTGCGGGAGGGCCTCTTGGTGAGCAGTACTTC.

This chain connects TRBV20-1 to TRBJ1-6; TRBD1 agrees at 9 bases. Germline loops: CDR1 DFQATT, CDR2 SNEGSKA (reference sequence). The CDR3 length is 15 residues. V shed 1 base, J shed 7 bases, and the junction held 5 bases outside the gene matches. The CDR3 protein is CSARVPTGGNSPLHF. CDR3 sequence (DNA): TGCAGTGCTAGAGTTCCGACAGGGGGGAATTCACCCCTCCACTTT.

The rearrangement links TRBV5-4 to TRBJ2-7; 12 nucleotides match TRBD2. V lost 0 bases to trimming and J lost 3 bases; unmatched junction nucleotides: 1. Germline values: CDR1 SGHNT, CDR2 YYREEE (reference sequence). This CDR3 contains 15 residues. CDR3 amino acids: CASSLELAGGYEQYF. DNA of the CDR3: TGTGCCAGCAGCTTGGAACTAGCGGGAGGCTACGAGCAGTACTTC.

This sequence joins TRBV7-6 and TRBJ2-7; possibly TRBD2 for D (6 bases). The CDR3 length is 14 residues. Germline-derived CDR1 and CDR2 are SGHVS and FNYEAQ. V was clipped by 5 bases and J by 7 bases, with 18 bases between them. The DNA of the CDR3 is TGTGCCAGCAGCCCCGGGGACTTTCCTAGGGAGCAGTACTTC. As protein: CASSPGDFPREQYF.

The chain carries TRBV11-1 and TRBJ2-7; TRBD1 might be the D (6 bases). Looked up from germline, CDR1 is SGHAT and CDR2 is FQDESV (reference sequence). The CDR3 is 13 residues long. The CDR3 loop reads CVWRNRAIYEQYF. DNA of the CDR3: TGTGTCTGGAGAAACAGGGCGATCTACGAGCAGTACTTC.

V and J are TRBV10-3 and TRBJ2-7, with D perhaps matching TRBD2 (6 bases). The V gene lost 10 bases and the J gene lost 2 bases, with 18 bases spanning the gap. CDR1 is ENHRY, CDR2 SYGVKD, per germline. The CDR3 covers 14 residues. The CDR3, as DNA: TGTGCCACACACTTTAGCGGCAGTCCCTACGAGCAGTACTTC. Translation: CATHFSGSPYEQYF.

The chain recombines TRBV11-2 with TRBJ2-7; tentative D call: TRBD2 (7 bases). The CDR3 consists of 16 residues. V lost 4 bases to trimming and J lost 5 bases, with 21 bases between them. CDR1 is SGHAT and CDR2 is FQNNGV in the germline V gene. Here the CDR3 DNA reads TGTGCCAGCAGCTGGATGGGGGGGCAGGAGGACAACGAGCAGTACTTC. Protein product: CASSWMGGQEDNEQYF.

This clonotype has more than one count but fewer than ten. V and J are TRBV29-1 and TRBJ2-5, with 10 bases lining up with TRBD1. Germline trimming cut 8 bases from V and 4 bases from J; bases unmatched to any gene: 7. The CDR3 runs 13 residues. The germline CDR1 and CDR2 sequences are SQVTM and ANQGSEA. CDR3 residues: CSRGQGKGETQYF. The CDR3 DNA is TGCAGCAGGGGACAGGGGAAGGGAGAGACCCAGTACTTC.

Ten or more counts support this clonotype. The rearrangement joins TRBV7-2 to TRBJ1-2; D ambiguous. This CDR3 region has 12 residues. The ends were cut back, 1 base at V and 6 bases at J, with 6 bases in the middle. Germline V gene data show CDR1 as SGHTA and CDR2 as FQGNSA. The CDR3 loop reads CASSLVRDGYTF. The CDR3 DNA reads TGTGCCAGCAGCTTAGTAAGGGATGGCTACACCTTC.

This chain uses TRBV4-3 with TRBJ1-4; D is unresolved. Germline assignment: CDR1 LGHNA and CDR2 YSLEER. The V gene lost 0 bases and the J gene lost 7 bases, with 12 bases spanning the gap. The CDR3 totals 15 residues. CDR3: CASSQEPSYVEKLFF. The CDR3 nucleotides are TGCGCCAGCAGCCAAGAGCCCTCCTATGTTGAAAAACTGTTTTTT.

This clonotype has more than one count but fewer than ten. The chain employs TRBV7-9 and TRBJ2-3, with 7 bases lining up with TRBD1. The CDR3 totals 14 residues. Germline trimming cut 5 bases from V and 1 base from J; bases unmatched to any gene: 3. Germline V CDR1 and CDR2: SEHNR, FQNEAQ (reference sequence). The CDR3 DNA reads as TGTGCCAGCAGCCCTGGACAGGGCACAGATACGCAGTATTTT. Its translation: CASSPGQGTDTQYF.

This clonotype was recorded many times. Here the CDR3 DNA reads TGCAGCGTTGATTTACCCGGGGAGACCCAGTACTTC. This translates into CSVDLPGETQYF. The V call is TRBV29-1, the J call TRBJ2-5; D gene unclear. Germline V lookup: CDR1 SQVTM, CDR2 ANQGSEA. Trimming cost V 3 bases and J 5 bases, with 10 bases left between them. This CDR3 has 12 residues.

This clonotype was recorded at least ten times. The chain employs TRBV7-2 and TRBJ1-6; 9 bases agree with TRBD1. Per germline, CDR1 SGHTA and CDR2 FQGNSA. J was trimmed by 7 bases and V by 3 bases; bases with no gene match: 13. This CDR3 contains 18 residues. In DNA form, the CDR3 reads TGTGCCAGCAGCTTTTGGAATCGGAGAGGACAGGGGAATTCACCCCTCCACTTT. This codes for CASSFWNRRGQGNSPLHF.

This clonotype was seen once. This chain links TRBV19 with TRBJ1-5; tentative D call: TRBD1 (6 bases). The germline V gene encodes CDR1 LNHDA and CDR2 SQIVND (reference sequence). The V and J ends lost 5 bases and 4 bases respectively, with 15 bases between them. The CDR3 runs to 15 residues. CDR3 sequence reads: CASSDQPTGNQPQHF. The CDR3 DNA sequence: TGTGCCAGTAGTGACCAACCTACAGGGAATCAGCCCCAGCATTTT.

This clonotype has only a few counts. This chain links TRBV6-5 with TRBJ1-2, with D uncertain. Germline CDR1 is MNHEY and CDR2 is SVGAGI. The CDR3 runs to 9 residues. Trimming removed 8 bases from V and 8 bases from J, with 6 bases in between. DNA of the CDR3: TGTGCCAGCGGTGGGGGCTACACCTTC. It yields the protein CASGGGYTF.

This clonotype was counted between two and nine times. V gene TRBV6-4 combines with J gene TRBJ1-3; no reliable D call. Trimming removed 8 bases from V and 0 bases from J, with 17 bases in between. Germline lookup yields CDR1 MRHNA and CDR2 SNTAGT. The CDR3 is 16 amino acids. The CDR3, as DNA: TGTGCCAGCCTTTCCCGGCGGAACCCCTCTGGAAACACCATATATTTT. This encodes CASLSRRNPSGNTIYF.